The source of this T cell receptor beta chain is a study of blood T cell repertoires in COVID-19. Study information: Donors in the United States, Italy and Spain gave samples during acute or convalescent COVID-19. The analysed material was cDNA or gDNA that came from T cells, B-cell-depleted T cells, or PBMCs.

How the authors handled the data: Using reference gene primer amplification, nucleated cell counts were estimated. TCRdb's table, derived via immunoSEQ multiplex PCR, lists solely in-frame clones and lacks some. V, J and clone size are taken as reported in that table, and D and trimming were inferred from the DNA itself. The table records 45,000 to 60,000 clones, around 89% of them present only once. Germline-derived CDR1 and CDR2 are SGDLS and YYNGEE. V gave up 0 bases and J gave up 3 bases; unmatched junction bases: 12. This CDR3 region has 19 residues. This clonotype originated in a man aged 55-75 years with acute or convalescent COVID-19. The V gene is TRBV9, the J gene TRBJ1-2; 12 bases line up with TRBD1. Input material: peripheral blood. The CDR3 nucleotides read TGTGCCAGCAGCGTAGTACCCCAGGGGACAGGGGGCGTTGACTATGGCTACACCTTC. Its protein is CASSVVPQGTGGVDYGYTF.